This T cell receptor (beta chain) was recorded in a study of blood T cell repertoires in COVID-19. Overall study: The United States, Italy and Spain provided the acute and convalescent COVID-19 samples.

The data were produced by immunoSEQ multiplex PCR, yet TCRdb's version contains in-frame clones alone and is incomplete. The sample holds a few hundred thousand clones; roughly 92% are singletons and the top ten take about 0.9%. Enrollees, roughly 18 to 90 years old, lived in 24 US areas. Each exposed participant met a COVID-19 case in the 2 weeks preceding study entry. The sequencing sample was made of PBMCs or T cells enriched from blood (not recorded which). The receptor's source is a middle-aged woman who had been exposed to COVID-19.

CDR3 residues: CASSVGGTGKETQYF. Here the CDR3 DNA reads TGTGCCAGCAGCGTAGGTGGGACAGGTAAAGAGACCCAGTACTTC. J is TRBJ2-5 and V is TRBV9; 8 bases match TRBD1. The CDR3 runs to 15 residues. V shed 0 bases, J shed 3 bases, and the junction held 4 bases outside the gene matches. CDR1 and CDR2 (germline): SGDLS, YYNGEE.